A single sample is the source of the 20 T cell receptor beta chains below, sequenced in a study of T cell repertoires in cytomegalovirus infection. TCRdb redid the calling of the reads with MiXCR, one entry per CDR3 protein. The sample shows roughly 990,000 distinct CDR3 sequences, around 32% of them seen only once. Their antigens remain unidentified. The source was cultured CD8+ T cells from PBMCs, collected from culture after CMV antigen stimulation. These TCRs come from a human donor in good health (CMV status not recorded). Some clones in this sample may be carry-over from other donors' samples.

This clonotype was recorded at least ten times. This chain joins TRBV7-2 and TRBJ2-3; TRBD2 agrees at 11 bases. After removal of 2 bases from V and 3 bases from J, the junction contained 7 bases not matched to a gene. This CDR3 has 17 amino acids. Germline V gives CDR1 SGHTA, CDR2 FQGNSA. The CDR3 is CASSLRPSGGTTDTQYF. The CDR3 DNA reads TGTGCCAGCAGCTTACGGCCTAGCGGGGGGACTACAGATACGCAGTATTTT.

This clonotype was seen a single time. This rearrangement joins TRBV12-5 to TRBJ1-1; D unresolved. Trimming removed 1 base from V and 5 bases from J, with 14 bases in between. The CDR3 is made up of 15 amino acids. Germline loops: CDR1 LGHNT, CDR2 FRNRAP. The CDR3: CASGLDSGQSTEAFF. The CDR3 DNA is TGTGCTAGTGGTTTGGATTCAGGCCAGTCGACTGAAGCTTTCTTT.

This clonotype was counted between two and nine times. The CDR3 loop reads CASSSPGTRIYGYEQYF. The CDR3 bases are TGTGCCAGCAGTTCTCCCGGGACCCGGATTTATGGATACGAGCAGTACTTC. The chain recombines TRBV7-8 with TRBJ2-7; D may correspond to TRBD1 or TRBD2 (5 bases each). The CDR3 spans 17 residues. The V and J ends lost 6 bases and 4 bases respectively, with 25 bases between them. CDR1 and CDR2 (germline): SGHVS, FQNEAQ.

V usage is TRBV6-5 and J usage is TRBJ1-3; D remains ambiguous. The CDR3 spans 14 residues. V lost 5 bases and J 0 bases, leaving 8 bases between the germline ends. Germline CDR1 reads MNHEY; CDR2 reads SVGAGI. The CDR3 spells CASSTRISGNTIYF. CDR3 DNA sequence: TGTGCCAGCAGTACCCGCATCTCTGGAAACACCATATATTTT.

This clonotype has only a few counts. The chain uses TRBV28 and TRBJ2-5, with D possibly being TRBD1 or TRBD2 (5 bases each). Trimming took 2 bases from V and 7 from J, leaving 11 bases between them. The CDR3 contains 13 residues. Germline assignment: CDR1 MDHEN and CDR2 SYDVKM. CDR3 region: CASSLTLGGTQYF. CDR3 nucleotides: TGTGCCAGCAGTTTAACCCTTGGGGGGACCCAGTACTTC.

The chain links TRBV5-4 to TRBJ1-1; D gene uncertain. Germline loops: CDR1 SGHNT, CDR2 YYREEE (reference sequence). Between the trimmed V and J ends, which lost 6 bases and 3 bases, there was a span of 15 bases. The CDR3 runs to 14 residues. This chain's CDR3 is CASNLGGRDTEAFF. CDR3 DNA: TGTGCCAGCAACCTTGGTGGCAGAGACACTGAAGCTTTCTTT.

This clonotype was counted a few times. The rearrangement joins TRBV6-2 or TRBV6-3 to TRBJ1-1, with a weak D call TRBD1 (5 bases). There are 14 residues in the CDR3. With 7 bases removed from V and 5 bases from J, the gap between germline ends came to 17 bases. Per the germline V gene, CDR1 is MNHEY and CDR2 is SVGEGT. CDR3 loop: CASTDRRGETEAFF. For the CDR3, the DNA is TGTGCCAGCACCGACAGACGAGGGGAAACTGAAGCTTTCTTT.

V and J are TRBV11-2 and TRBJ2-1; 7 nucleotides line up with TRBD1. The length of the CDR3 is 15 residues. V shed 3 bases, J shed 6 bases, and the junction held 8 bases outside the gene matches. Germline loops: CDR1 SGHAT, CDR2 FQNNGV. The CDR3: CASSFDREISNEQFF. Here the CDR3 DNA reads TGTGCCAGCAGCTTCGACAGGGAAATCTCCAATGAGCAGTTCTTC.

CDR3 amino acids: CASSLGWGEAFF. The CDR3 DNA is TGTGCCAGCAGTTTAGGTTGGGGAGAAGCTTTCTTT. V is TRBV27 and J is TRBJ1-1; D gene ambiguous. This CDR3 contains 12 residues. Germline V gene sequence: CDR1 MNHEY, CDR2 SMNVEV (reference sequence). V lost 2 bases, J lost 8 bases, and 9 bases lay in between.

This clonotype came up a few times. This chain links TRBV6-4 with TRBJ1-2, with TRBD1 identical over 8 bases. The CDR3 is 14 amino acids. Per the germline V gene, CDR1 is MRHNA and CDR2 is SNTAGT. Trimming took 6 bases from V and 6 from J; bases not matched to a gene: 9. As DNA, the CDR3 is TGTGCCAGCAGGGAGACAGGGGAACTCGATGGCTACACCTTC. It translates to CASRETGELDGYTF.

V is TRBV12-3 or TRBV12-4 and J is TRBJ2-5, with a possible D match to TRBD2 (6 bases). The V gene lost 4 bases and the J gene lost 7 bases, with 16 bases spanning the gap. The CDR3 has 14 residues. The CDR3 spells CASSSAQVGGTQYF. DNA for the CDR3: TGTGCCAGCAGTTCCGCACAGGTCGGGGGGACCCAGTACTTC.

The chain combines TRBV15 with TRBJ2-7; maybe TRBD2 (5 bases). Deletions cut 5 bases from V and 2 bases from J, with 13 bases between. Germline V gives CDR1 LNHNV, CDR2 YYDKDF (reference sequence). This CDR3 has 14 residues. CDR3 sequence reads: CATSETTTTYEQYV. CDR3 nucleotide sequence: TGTGCCACCAGCGAAACGACTACCACCTACGAGCAGTACGTC.

CDR3 DNA sequence: TGTGCCAGTAGTTCCGGTCGGACAGGAGAGTTAGACTATGGCTACACCTTC. Translating it yields CASSSGRTGELDYGYTF. The chain couples TRBV19 to TRBJ1-2, with 7 bases identical to TRBD1. V lost 5 bases to trimming and J lost 3 bases; unmatched junction nucleotides: 15. CDR3 size: 17 residues. Germline V lookup: CDR1 LNHDA, CDR2 SQIVND (reference sequence).

The rearrangement uses TRBV7-9 and TRBJ2-1, with 8 bases that match TRBD2. The V gene end was trimmed by 7 bases and the J gene end by 8 bases; junction bases not matched to a gene: 7. The germline V gene encodes CDR1 SEHNR and CDR2 FQNEAQ (reference sequence). The CDR3 runs 13 residues. The CDR3 protein is CASTFPGGDEQFF. In DNA, the CDR3 is TGTGCCAGCACCTTTCCCGGGGGGGATGAGCAGTTCTTC.

This clonotype was detected only a few times. The chain has TRBV12-3 or TRBV12-4 and TRBJ2-3; 8 bases agree with TRBD2. This CDR3 contains 14 residues. J lost 1 base, V lost 5 bases, and 2 bases had no gene match. This CDR3 reads CASSELAGTDTQYF. The CDR3 coding sequence is TGTGCCAGCAGTGAACTAGCGGGCACAGATACGCAGTATTTT.

Points on this clonotype: This may come from a read error, since a much larger clone is one base off. The chain links TRBV7-6 to TRBJ2-1; D is unresolved. Trimming took 5 bases from V and 5 from J, leaving 19 bases between them. Looked up from germline, CDR1 is SGHVS and CDR2 is FNYEAQ. The CDR3 contains 16 residues. CDR3 coding DNA: TGTGCCAGCAGCCCCGCCCCAATGACCACTAACAATGAGCAGTTCTTC. Its translation is CASSPAPMTTNNEQFF. Together with reference TRBV7-6 and TRBJ2-1, the CDR3 gives the full variable domain: GAGVSQSPRYKVTKRGQDVALRCDPISGHVSLYWYRQALGQGPEFLTYFNYEAQQDKSGLPNDRFSAERPEGSISTLTIQRTEQRDSAMYRCASSPAPMTTNNEQFFGPGTRLTVL.

This chain connects TRBV19 to TRBJ2-1; TRBD2 is a possible D gene (6 bases). Trimming pared 6 bases from V and 3 bases from J, leaving 15 bases between. The length of the CDR3 is 15 residues. Germline V lookup: CDR1 LNHDA, CDR2 SQIVND (reference sequence). The CDR3: CASSTSFSGYNEQFF. For the CDR3, the DNA is TGTGCCAGTAGCACCTCATTTAGCGGCTACAATGAGCAGTTCTTC.

The table lists this clonotype with a few counts. The rearrangement joins TRBV11-2 to TRBJ1-4, with 11 bases that match TRBD1. The CDR3 loop spans 13 amino acids. Looked up from germline, CDR1 is SGHAT and CDR2 is FQNNGV. Losses at the gene ends were 5 bases for V and 13 bases for J; bases not matched to a gene: 6. CDR3 protein: CASSLGTGGRLFF. The CDR3 DNA sequence: TGTGCCAGCAGCCTCGGGACAGGGGGACGACTGTTTTTT.

This clonotype was observed a handful of times. The rearrangement joins TRBV4-2 to TRBJ1-2, with D hard to call. Germline CDR1 and CDR2: LGHNA and YNFKEQ. Trimming removed 2 bases at V and 0 bases at J, with 10 bases between. This CDR3 is built from 15 residues. The CDR3: CASSQIGETNYGYTF. CDR3 coding DNA: TGTGCCAGCAGCCAAATTGGGGAAACTAACTATGGCTACACCTTC.

The chain links TRBV6-5 to TRBJ2-7; possibly TRBD2 for D (5 bases). Trimming took 2 bases from V and 5 from J, leaving 19 bases between them. The CDR3 has 16 amino acids. Germline V CDR1 and CDR2: MNHEY, SVGAGI. CDR3 sequence (DNA): TGTGCCAGCAGTTACCCCGGTGCGGGTGAGTTGGACGAGCAGTACTTC. Encoded protein: CASSYPGAGELDEQYF.